Below are 24 T cell receptor beta chains sequenced from a single sample in a study of CD8+ T cells in alopecia areata. Extracted from the samples, RNA was reverse transcribed into cDNA to serve as the sequencing template. Repertoires were generated with immunoSEQ multiplex PCR, while TCRdb's copy carries only in-frame clones and drops some. Of under 250,000 clones in the sample, 57% were seen once. This material consisted of CD4+ T cells sorted from blood, taken at week 0. Receptors originate from a human donor with alopecia areata.

J is TRBJ2-7 and V is TRBV6-1; 9 nucleotides agree with TRBD2. Germline CDR1 reads MNHNS; CDR2 reads SASEGT. This CDR3 comprises 15 residues. The V and J ends lost 4 bases and 3 bases, in that order; junction bases with no gene match: 7. The CDR3 protein is CASSVVAGVNYEQYF. The CDR3, as DNA: TGTGCCAGCAGTGTCGTAGCGGGAGTAAACTACGAGCAGTACTTC.

The genes are TRBV18 and TRBJ2-1; 10 positions match TRBD2. Unmatched junction bases numbered 13, after V lost 3 bases and J lost 8 bases. The CDR3 length is 17 residues. In germline, CDR1 is KGHSH, CDR2 LQKENI. The CDR3 protein is CASSPPVGLAGVDEQFF. The CDR3 coding sequence is TGTGCCAGCTCACCGCCTGTAGGGCTAGCGGGAGTCGATGAGCAGTTCTTC.

This chain uses TRBV7-9 with TRBJ2-3; D could derive from TRBD1 or TRBD2 (5 bases each). The germline V gene has CDR1 SEHNR and CDR2 FQNEAQ (reference sequence). This CDR3 region has 13 residues. V was clipped by 5 bases and J by 7 bases, with 13 bases between them. In DNA form, the CDR3 reads TGTGCCAGCAGCCCGGGGCGGAGGTATACGCAGTATTTT. It translates to CASSPGRRYTQYF.

This clone was seen more than once but under ten times. This chain joins TRBV14 and TRBJ1-6; D uncertain. The CDR3 runs to 15 residues. In germline, CDR1 is SGHDN, CDR2 FVKESK. Trimming removed 2 bases at V and 7 bases at J, with 12 bases between. CDR3 bases: TGTGCCAGCAGCCAAACAAGCGGGAGGAATTCACCCCTCCACTTT. It encodes CASSQTSGRNSPLHF.

The V and J genes are TRBV30 and TRBJ1-3; TRBD1 is a possible D gene (5 bases). Trimming removed 1 base at V and 3 bases at J, with 10 bases between. The CDR3 sequence is 14 residues long. The V gene's germline CDR1 is GTSNPN and CDR2 SVGIG (reference sequence). The CDR3 DNA reads as TGTGCCTGGAGTGCGCGACAGTTTGGAAACACCATATATTTT. Translation: CAWSARQFGNTIYF.

The DNA of the CDR3 is TGCGCCAGCAGCCAGGGGACCACTTCATATAGCAATCAGCCCCAGCATTTT. Translated, it gives CASSQGTTSYSNQPQHF. The chain links TRBV4-1 to TRBJ1-5; D may be TRBD1 (5 bases). The germline V and J ends were trimmed by 3 bases and 0 bases, with 15 bases remaining between them. CDR3 size: 17 residues. CDR1 and CDR2 (germline): MGHRA, YSYEKL.

This clone was counted between two and nine times. The chain has TRBV2 and TRBJ2-1; 12 bases agree with TRBD2. This CDR3 comprises 14 residues. The germline V gene encodes CDR1 SNHLY and CDR2 FYNNEI. V dropped 6 bases and J dropped 7; count of bases not matched to a gene: 4. The CDR3 sequence is CASRGLAGRNEQFF. CDR3 nucleotide sequence: TGTGCCAGCAGAGGACTAGCGGGAAGAAATGAGCAGTTCTTC. The whole variable domain, filled in from reference TRBV2 and TRBJ2-1, reads EPEVTQTPSHQVTQMGQEVILRCVPISNHLYFYWYRQILGQKVEFLVSFYNNEISEKSEIFDDQFSVERPDGSNFTLKIRSTKLEDSAMYFCASRGLAGRNEQFFGPGTRLTVL.

V is TRBV5-5 and J is TRBJ2-1, with D unclear. The V gene's germline CDR1 is SGHKS and CDR2 YYEKEE (reference sequence). The CDR3 length is 13 residues. Trimming took 0 bases from V and 7 from J, leaving 8 bases between them. CDR3 nucleotide sequence: TGTGCCAGCAGCTTGGTCTTGGGGAATGAGCAGTTCTTC. It is translated as CASSLVLGNEQFF.

V usage is TRBV30 and J usage is TRBJ1-2, with 7 nucleotides matching TRBD1. This CDR3 comprises 12 residues. From germline, CDR1 is GTSNPN and CDR2 SVGIG (reference sequence). V shed 6 bases, J shed 2 bases, and the junction held 3 bases outside the gene matches. Here the CDR3 reads CACATGNYGYTF. DNA of the CDR3: TGTGCCTGCGCGACAGGGAACTATGGCTACACCTTC. The full variable domain, completed using reference TRBV30 and TRBJ1-2, is SQTIHQWPATLVQPVGSPLSLECTVEGTSNPNLYWYRQAAGRGLQLLFYSVGIGQISSEVPQNLSASRPQDRQFILSSKKLLLSDSGFYLCACATGNYGYTFGSGTRLTVV.

V gene TRBV18 combines with J gene TRBJ2-3; D call uncertain. CDR1 is KGHSH, CDR2 LQKENI, per germline. The CDR3 totals 14 residues. The ends were cut back, 0 bases at V and 6 bases at J, with 10 bases in the middle. In DNA form, the CDR3 reads TGTGCCAGCTCACCACCGGTACCCGGGGATACGCAGTATTTT. Amino acid sequence: CASSPPVPGDTQYF.

The V call is TRBV30, the J call TRBJ1-2; D is ambiguous. Between the trimmed V and J ends, which lost 0 bases and 3 bases, there was a span of 5 bases. Germline loops: CDR1 GTSNPN, CDR2 SVGIG (reference sequence). This CDR3 contains 12 residues. In nucleotides, the CDR3 is TGTGCCTGGAGTGTACGATACTATGGCTACACCTTC. Its protein product is CAWSVRYYGYTF.

V gene TRBV30 combines with J gene TRBJ2-2; D remains unclear. Germline CDR1 reads GTSNPN; CDR2 reads SVGIG (reference sequence). V dropped 3 bases and J dropped 5 bases, with 16 bases sitting between them. The CDR3 length is 15 residues. The CDR3 is CAWSAGVIWTGELFF. The CDR3 DNA is TGTGCCTGGAGCGCCGGAGTTATTTGGACCGGGGAGCTGTTTTTT.

The V gene is TRBV5-1, the J gene TRBJ2-3; 7 positions agree with TRBD2. This CDR3 has 17 residues. CDR1 SGHRS and CDR2 YFSETQ come from the germline V gene. Trimming removed 0 bases from V and 1 base from J; junction bases left unmatched: 8. DNA of the CDR3: TGCGCCAGCAGCTTGGTACTCAGCGGGACCGGCACAGATACGCAGTATTTT. Encoded protein: CASSLVLSGTGTDTQYF.

The rearrangement uses TRBV6-5 and TRBJ1-1; D might be TRBD1 (5 bases). The CDR3 has 15 amino acids. V lost 6 bases and J 1 base, leaving 15 bases between the germline ends. In germline, CDR1 is MNHEY, CDR2 SVGAGI. The CDR3 protein is CASSPGPGKNTEAFF. The CDR3 coding sequence is TGTGCCAGCAGCCCCGGACCAGGGAAGAACACTGAAGCTTTCTTT.

The gene calls are TRBV30 and TRBJ2-2; 12 positions agree with TRBD2. The germline gives CDR1 GTSNPN, CDR2 SVGIG (reference sequence). CDR3 length equals 16 residues. V was pared by 8 bases and J by 2 bases, with 9 bases of the junction left unmatched. The CDR3 loop reads CALAGGPIPNTGELFF. DNA for the CDR3: TGTGCCCTAGCGGGAGGGCCCATCCCCAACACCGGGGAGCTGTTTTTT. The entire variable domain, with the rest obtained from reference TRBV30 and TRBJ2-2, is as follows: SQTIHQWPATLVQPVGSPLSLECTVEGTSNPNLYWYRQAAGRGLQLLFYSVGIGQISSEVPQNLSASRPQDRQFILSSKKLLLSDSGFYLCALAGGPIPNTGELFFGEGSRLTVL.

This chain uses TRBV5-1 with TRBJ1-2; D not resolved. Germline values: CDR1 SGHRS, CDR2 YFSETQ. There are 13 residues in the CDR3. V lost 0 bases, J lost 8 bases, and 11 bases lay in between. CDR3 DNA: TGCGCCAGCAGCTTGGAGGGCCGAATCGGCTACACCTTC. Its translation is CASSLEGRIGYTF.

The chain joins TRBV5-4 to TRBJ2-1; 8 positions agree with TRBD2. With 0 bases clipped from V and 5 bases from J, the junction kept 13 bases outside the gene matches. Germline CDR1 is SGHNT and CDR2 is YYREEE (reference sequence). The CDR3 has 18 amino acids. The CDR3: CASSLATVQRGTNNEQFF. CDR3 nucleotide sequence: TGTGCCAGCAGCTTGGCCACTGTGCAGCGGGGGACCAACAATGAGCAGTTCTTC.

The chain links TRBV10-3 to TRBJ1-5; weak D call: TRBD1 (5 bases). V was pared by 4 bases and J by 0 bases, with 7 bases between. Germline assignment: CDR1 ENHRY and CDR2 SYGVKD. The CDR3 has 14 residues. For the CDR3, the DNA is TGTGCCATCAGTGGCGACAGTAGCAATCAGCCCCAGCATTTT. Its translation is CAISGDSSNQPQHF.

The gene calls are TRBV27 and TRBJ2-7; 9 bases are a match to TRBD1. The V gene end was trimmed by 3 bases and the J gene end by 6 bases; junction bases not matched to a gene: 0. The CDR3 runs to 12 residues. Germline V gene sequence: CDR1 MNHEY, CDR2 SMNVEV (reference sequence). CDR3 bases: TGTGCCAGCAGTTTGGACAGGGGCGAGCAGTACTTC. Its protein is CASSLDRGEQYF.

This clone was seen a handful of times. This chain links TRBV2 with TRBJ2-3, with D possibly matching TRBD2 (6 bases). Per the germline V gene, CDR1 is SNHLY and CDR2 is FYNNEI. This CDR3 contains 14 residues. V dropped 6 bases and J dropped 0 bases, with 10 bases sitting between them. The CDR3, as DNA: TGTGCCAGCAGCCGGGACTCCAGCACAGATACGCAGTATTTT. Its protein is CASSRDSSTDTQYF.

The rearrangement links TRBV20-1 to TRBJ1-2; D remains unclear. The CDR3 loop spans 11 amino acids. V lost 0 bases, J lost 8 bases, and 7 bases lay in between. The germline V gene has CDR1 DFQATT and CDR2 SNEGSKA (reference sequence). In DNA form, the CDR3 reads TGCAGTGCTAGAGATCCCAAGGGCTACACCTTC. It encodes CSARDPKGYTF.

The chain combines TRBV5-1 with TRBJ2-7; unclear D gene. V lost 4 bases and J lost 6, with 11 bases in between. Per germline, CDR1 SGHRS and CDR2 YFSETQ. The CDR3 runs to 12 residues. The DNA for the CDR3 is TGCGCCAGCAGCCCCGGAAGGAGCGAGCAGTACTTC. It specifies CASSPGRSEQYF.

This clone was detected only a few times. The chain combines TRBV6-5 with TRBJ1-1, with D tentatively TRBD1 (5 bases). The V and J ends lost 6 bases and 3 bases respectively, with 17 bases between them. CDR1 and CDR2 (germline): MNHEY, SVGAGI. This CDR3 is 15 amino acids long. DNA of the CDR3: TGTGCCAGCAGGCCCACCCCAGGGAGGGACACTGAAGCTTTCTTT. The encoded protein is CASRPTPGRDTEAFF.

This clone was seen a single time. The chain employs TRBV19 and TRBJ2-7; 9 bases align to TRBD2. The CDR3 sequence is 16 residues long. J was trimmed by 7 bases and V by 9 bases; bases with no gene match: 19. CDR1 LNHDA and CDR2 SQIVND come from the germline V gene (reference sequence). The CDR3 DNA reads as TGTGCCAGCAAGAGAGGCGGGACTAGCCCTAATGGGGAGCAGTACTTC. This sequence encodes CASKRGGTSPNGEQYF.